The sequence of this TCR beta chain was determined in a study of CD8+ T cells in alopecia areata. Germline loops: CDR1 SGHRS, CDR2 YFSETQ. The CDR3 is 17 residues long. The germline V and J ends were trimmed by 0 bases and 0 bases, with 10 bases remaining between them. Treatment denoted: oral pan-JAK inhibitor, 5-10 mg twice daily. Extracted RNA was reverse transcribed into cDNA, the sequencing template. Measured with immunoSEQ multiplex PCR; TCRdb has only the in-frame clones, and not every one. The sample yields 150,000 to 200,000 clones, around three fifths seen once. The chain links TRBV5-1 to TRBJ2-6; D is uncertain. The sequencing here drew on CD8+ T cells sorted from blood, taken at week 24, from a patient treated with tofacitinib. The TCR originated in a human donor with alopecia areata. CDR3 residues: CASSLVPSRSGANVLTF. The CDR3 DNA reads TGCGCCAGCAGCTTGGTCCCCTCCCGCTCTGGGGCCAACGTCCTGACTTTC.